These 20 T cell receptor beta chains share one sample of origin, sequenced in a study of T cell responses to AZD1222 COVID-19 vaccine. The assay was immunoSEQ multiplex PCR, and TCRdb's table has in-frame clones only and misses some. Of about 110,000 clones in the sample, 88% were seen once. The sample in question was peripheral blood, obtained on day 0 of AZD1222 vaccination. Receptor source: an adult in good health.

The chain has TRBV7-9 and TRBJ2-7; the D is unclear. V dropped 4 bases and J dropped 1 base, with 11 bases sitting between them. Germline CDR1 SEHNR, CDR2 FQNEAQ (reference sequence). This CDR3 is 14 amino acids long. The CDR3 DNA sequence: TGTGCCAGCAGCTCTCCGCAGGTTTCCTACGAGCAGTACTTC. Protein sequence: CASSSPQVSYEQYF.

V gene TRBV9 combines with J gene TRBJ1-5; a possible D gene is TRBD1 (5 bases). Germline V gives CDR1 SGDLS, CDR2 YYNGEE. The CDR3 runs 16 residues. Trimming removed 3 bases at V and 1 base at J, with 14 bases between. The CDR3 loop reads CASSAGGGASNQPQHF. The DNA for the CDR3 is TGTGCCAGCAGCGCCGGGGGTGGGGCCAGCAATCAGCCCCAGCATTTT.

The chain employs TRBV10-3 and TRBJ1-6; D unresolved. Germline CDR1 is ENHRY and CDR2 is SYGVKD. Trimming left V 2 bases short and J 7 bases short, with 21 bases between. The CDR3 is 18 residues long. The CDR3 here is CAISEARRLFAKNSPLHF. The CDR3 DNA follows: TGTGCCATCAGTGAGGCGCGGCGACTTTTCGCGAAAAATTCACCCCTCCACTTT.

The V call is TRBV9, the J call TRBJ2-7; D uncertain. V was trimmed by 3 bases and J by 3 bases, leaving 16 bases between them. Germline V lookup: CDR1 SGDLS, CDR2 YYNGEE. The CDR3 is 15 amino acids. CDR3 protein: CASSGGAEIVYEQYF. The CDR3 coding sequence is TGTGCCAGCAGCGGGGGTGCAGAAATCGTCTACGAGCAGTACTTC.

V usage is TRBV19 and J usage is TRBJ1-1; maybe TRBD1 (6 bases). Germline-derived CDR1 and CDR2 are LNHDA and SQIVND (reference sequence). V was clipped by 5 bases and J by 1 base, with 14 bases between them. This CDR3 is built from 15 residues. CDR3 loop: CASSDTDSWNTEAFF. CDR3 DNA: TGTGCCAGTAGTGATACGGACAGCTGGAACACTGAAGCTTTCTTT.

The chain employs TRBV11-2 and TRBJ2-3, with D possibly being TRBD2 (7 bases). CDR3 length: 17 amino acids. V lost 0 bases, J lost 0 bases, and 13 bases lay in between. In germline, CDR1 is SGHAT, CDR2 FQNNGV. As DNA, the CDR3 is TGTGCCAGCAGCTTAGAGTGGGGGGGCCTTAGCACAGATACGCAGTATTTT. It is translated as CASSLEWGGLSTDTQYF.

As to this clone: Sequence at one end of the junction differs from germline and may be a read error. This chain uses TRBV7-2 with TRBJ2-5; 11 nucleotides match TRBD2. The CDR3 length is 16 residues. Germline lookup yields CDR1 SGHTA and CDR2 FQGNSA. CDR3 nucleotide sequence: TGTGCCAGCAGCTTGGTTCTAGCGGGGGGCCAAGGGACCCAGTACTTC. Translating it yields CASSLVLAGGQGTQYF.

This clone was counted a few times. This chain joins TRBV10-1 and TRBJ2-1; weak D call: TRBD1 (5 bases). Germline V gene data show CDR1 as WNHNN and CDR2 as SYGVQD (reference sequence). CDR3 length: 13 residues. V lost 6 bases and J 2 bases, leaving 8 bases between the germline ends. The CDR3, as DNA: TGCGCCAGCAGGGGGCCTCCCTACAATGAGCAGTTCTTC. This codes for CASRGPPYNEQFF.

The chain employs TRBV7-2 and TRBJ2-1; a possible D gene is TRBD1 (6 bases). CDR1 SGHTA and CDR2 FQGNSA come from the germline V gene. The V and J ends lost 5 bases and 1 base respectively, with 12 bases between them. This CDR3 comprises 15 residues. The CDR3 loop reads CASSVLRGSYNEQFF. The CDR3 DNA reads as TGTGCCAGCAGCGTCCTGAGGGGGTCCTACAATGAGCAGTTCTTC.

The rearrangement uses TRBV6-5 and TRBJ1-2; D remains unclear. V was trimmed by 0 bases and J by 8 bases, leaving 10 bases between them. The CDR3 length is 13 residues. Germline CDR1 reads MNHEY; CDR2 reads SVGAGI. The CDR3: CASSYSTSGGYTF. The CDR3 DNA reads as TGTGCCAGCAGTTACTCGACATCGGGGGGCTACACCTTC.

This clone was counted once. The rearrangement joins TRBV12-3 or TRBV12-4 to TRBJ2-7; 9 positions agree with TRBD1. This CDR3 is 13 amino acids long. J was trimmed by 5 bases and V by 6 bases; bases with no gene match: 5. Here the CDR3 reads CASSGTGFDEQYF. Written as DNA, the CDR3 is TGTGCCAGCAGCGGGACAGGGTTCGACGAGCAGTACTTC.

The chain uses TRBV5-1 and TRBJ2-3; the match to TRBD2 covers 12 bases. The germline V gene has CDR1 SGHRS and CDR2 YFSETQ. This CDR3 comprises 16 residues. J was trimmed by 2 bases and V by 7 bases; bases with no gene match: 8. The CDR3 region has the DNA TGCGCCAGCCTGCCTCTAGCGGGGGGGCCCACAGATACGCAGTATTTT. It codes for CASLPLAGGPTDTQYF.

This chain joins TRBV15 and TRBJ1-5; D is possibly TRBD1 (5 bases). This CDR3 is 13 amino acids long. Germline V CDR1 and CDR2: LNHNV, YYDKDF (reference sequence). With 7 bases removed from V and 3 bases from J, the gap between germline ends came to 10 bases. The CDR3 bases are TGTGCCACCATGGAGGGGCCCAATCAGCCCCAGCATTTT. Its protein product is CATMEGPNQPQHF.

The CDR3 reads CASSLDPVYEQYF. As DNA, the CDR3 is TGCGCCAGCAGCTTGGACCCCGTCTACGAGCAGTACTTC. The V call is TRBV5-1, the J call TRBJ2-7, with D hard to call. Germline CDR1 is SGHRS and CDR2 is YFSETQ. Trimming removed 0 bases from V and 3 bases from J, with 7 bases in between. The CDR3 has 13 residues.

The rearrangement links TRBV28 to TRBJ2-3; D gene unclear. The length of the CDR3 is 12 residues. Trimming pared 5 bases from V and 4 bases from J, leaving 7 bases between. Per the germline V gene, CDR1 is MDHEN and CDR2 is SYDVKM. The CDR3 DNA follows: TGTGCCAGCAGTCGTCGCCCAGATACGCAGTATTTT. It specifies CASSRRPDTQYF.

The rearrangement joins TRBV6-2 or TRBV6-3 to TRBJ2-3; unclear D gene. The CDR3 length is 12 residues. From germline, CDR1 is MNHEY and CDR2 SVGEGT. Trimming removed 5 bases at V and 4 bases at J, with 7 bases between. The CDR3 is CASSPSSDTQYF. CDR3 DNA: TGTGCCAGCAGTCCCAGCTCAGATACGCAGTATTTT.

The rearrangement joins TRBV7-2 to TRBJ1-1; possible D gene TRBD1, 6 bases. V was trimmed by 5 bases and J by 0 bases, leaving 10 bases between them. CDR1 is SGHTA and CDR2 is FQGNSA in the germline V gene. The length of the CDR3 is 14 residues. The CDR3 nucleotides read TGTGCCAGCAGCCTAGGACAGATGAACACTGAAGCTTTCTTT. It specifies CASSLGQMNTEAFF.

V is TRBV7-9 and J is TRBJ2-3; tentative D call: TRBD1 (5 bases). V gave up 4 bases and J gave up 1 base, with 15 bases separating them. The CDR3 consists of 16 residues. CDR1 and CDR2 (germline): SEHNR, FQNEAQ (reference sequence). CDR3 DNA: TGTGCCAGCAGCTATAAGGCAGGGTTTGGCACAGATACGCAGTATTTT. It yields the protein CASSYKAGFGTDTQYF.

This chain links TRBV27 with TRBJ1-5; maybe TRBD1 (5 bases). The CDR3 consists of 14 residues. V lost 6 bases and J 3 bases, leaving 12 bases between the germline ends. Looked up from germline, CDR1 is MNHEY and CDR2 is SMNVEV (reference sequence). The CDR3: CASSPRDLNQPQHF. The CDR3 coding sequence is TGTGCCAGCAGCCCCAGGGACCTCAATCAGCCCCAGCATTTT.

CDR3 sequence: CASSPDPASYNEQFF. The CDR3 bases are TGTGCCAGCAGCCCCGACCCGGCGTCCTACAATGAGCAGTTCTTC. V is TRBV3-1 (or the pseudogene TRBV3-2) and J is TRBJ2-1; D is unclear. In germline, CDR1 is LGHDT, CDR2 YNNKEL (reference sequence). V was shortened by 4 bases and J by 1 base, with 11 bases between the two germline ends. The CDR3 is 15 amino acids.